Listed below are T cell receptor beta chains from one sample, sequenced in a study of brain T cells in children with intractable seizures. Sequencing used immunoSEQ multiplex PCR; TCRdb keeps in-frame clones, though not all of them. The sample yields approximately 40,000 clones, over 75% seen once. The sample consisted of peripheral blood, taken at surgery. These receptors all come from a girl aged 2-10 years with tuberous sclerosis and intractable seizures. Both conserved end residues are part of each CDR3. D genes are given only for firm matches. Some rows mark clone size as missing; the rest say once, few, many or name a class of expanded clone.

>TRBV6-6|TRBJ2-2|NA|TRBD1
TGTGCCAGCAGGAGGGGACAGGGCAACACCGGGGAGCTGTTTTTT
CASRRGQGNTGELFF
>TRBV4-1|TRBJ1-6|NA|NA
TGCGCCAGCAGCCATTTGACGGGGGTAGATAATTCACCCCTCCACTTT
CASSHLTGVDNSPLHF
>TRBV30|TRBJ2-2|NA|TRBD2
TGTGCCTGGAGTGTGGCCCGGGGGGGCCGGGTCGGGGAGCTGTTTTTT
CAWSVARGGRVGELFF
>TRBV14|TRBJ2-1|NA|TRBD2
TGTGCCAGCAGCCAAGTCCCCAGGGCGGGGGGGAATGAGCAGTTCTTC
CASSQVPRAGGNEQFF
>TRBV2|TRBJ1-5|once|NA
TGTGCCAGCAAGACCGGCGGACAGAACAATCAGCCCCAGCATTTT
CASKTGGQNNQPQHF
>TRBV5-4|TRBJ2-7|NA|TRBD2
TGTGCCAGCAGCGTAGCGGGCTCCTACGAGCAGTACTTC
CASSVAGSYEQYF
>TRBV19|TRBJ2-3|once|TRBD2
TGTGCCAGTAGTATTTCGACTAGCGGGGGGTATACGCAGTATTTT
CASSISTSGGYTQYF
>TRBV19|TRBJ2-3|NA|TRBD2
TGTGCCAGTAGGGACTTACGACTAGCGGTCACAGATACGCAGTATTTT
CASRDLRLAVTDTQYF
>TRBV3-1/TRBV3-2|TRBJ2-2|NA|TRBD2
TGTGCCAGCAGCCAGGGACTATCTAACACCGGGGAGCTGTTTTTT
CASSQGLSNTGELFF
>TRBV12-5|TRBJ1-5|NA|NA
TGTGCTAGTGGTTTGGATTGGGGGGGAGCCATCTATAGCAATCAGCCCCAGCATTTT
CASGLDWGGAIYSNQPQHF
>TRBV6-1|TRBJ2-6|once|NA
TGTGCCAGCAGTGTAGGACGGACCTCTGGGGCCAACGTCCTGACTTTC
CASSVGRTSGANVLTF
>TRBV27|TRBJ2-3|few|TRBD2
TGTGCCAGCAGTACCCTAGCGGGATTCACAGATACGCAGTATTTT
CASSTLAGFTDTQYF
>TRBV2|TRBJ1-5|NA|NA
TGTGCCAGCAGTGCGCAGGGAGGCAATCAGCCCCAGCATTTT
CASSAQGGNQPQHF
>TRBV7-9|TRBJ1-4|few|NA
TGTGCCAGCAGCGACCCTCTGCGGGGGGAGGATGAAAAACTGTTTTTT
CASSDPLRGEDEKLFF
>TRBV11-1|TRBJ2-3|NA|NA
TGTGCCAGCAGCTTACAACGGGGGACAGATACGCAGTATTTT
CASSLQRGTDTQYF
>TRBV19|TRBJ1-3|NA|NA
TGTGCCAGTAGTATAGTAGGCGGAAACACCATATATTTT
CASSIVGGNTIYF
>TRBV4-1|TRBJ1-5|NA|TRBD1
TGCGCCAGCAGCCAATTGGGACAGAAGATCAATCAGCCCCAGCATTTT
CASSQLGQKINQPQHF
>TRBV6-5|TRBJ1-5|NA|NA
TGTGCCAGCAGTTACTCGATAAGTGGCAATCAGCCCCAGCATTTT
CASSYSISGNQPQHF
>TRBV15|TRBJ2-3|NA|TRBD2
TGTGCCACCAGCAGAGAATCTTTTCGTATAGCGGGGGTAAATACGCAGTATTTT
CATSRESFRIAGVNTQYF
>TRBV18|TRBJ1-4|NA|NA
TGTGCCAGCTCACCGGGGGAAAAACTGTTTTTT
CASSPGEKLFF
>TRBV7-6|TRBJ2-1|NA|NA
TGTGCCAGCAGTACTACAGGGAACGGGCAGTTCTTC
CASSTTGNGQFF
>TRBV20-1|TRBJ2-1|once|NA
TGCAGTGCTATCGGGGGCAATGAGCAGTTCTTC
CSAIGGNEQFF
>TRBV12-5|TRBJ1-1|NA|NA
TGTGCTAGTGGTGCCCCGGGGGGCGAAGGACGCGAAGCTTTCTTT
CASGAPGGEGREAFF
>TRBV12-3/TRBV12-4|TRBJ2-1|NA|TRBD1
TGTGCCAGCAGAGAGGACAGGTTCAATGAGCAGTTCTTC
CASREDRFNEQFF
>TRBV20-1|TRBJ2-5|NA|NA
TGCAGTGCTAGTCCCGGGGGCTACCAAGAGACCCAGTACTTC
CSASPGGYQETQYF
>TRBV10-2|TRBJ2-7|NA|NA
TGCGCCAGCAGTGATGGATCCTACCGGGACATTAGCTCCTACGAGCAGTACTTC
CASSDGSYRDISSYEQYF
>TRBV27|TRBJ2-1|once|TRBD2
TGTGCCAGCACCTCTGGACTAGCGGGGGGCAATGAGCAGTTCTTC
CASTSGLAGGNEQFF
>TRBV3-1/TRBV3-2|TRBJ1-2|NA|NA
TGTGCCAGCAGCCAAGGAGGGGGAACAGAGGGGAGGGTCTATGGCTACACCTTC
CASSQGGGTEGRVYGYTF
>TRBV5-6|TRBJ1-5|NA|TRBD1
TGTGCCAGCAGCGGGACAGGGAGTGTAGGTCAGCCCCAGCATTTT
CASSGTGSVGQPQHF
>TRBV5-8|TRBJ2-5|NA|TRBD1
TGTGCCAGCAGCTTGGACGGGACAGGGCATAGGGAGACCCAGTACTTC
CASSLDGTGHRETQYF
>TRBV9|TRBJ2-2|once|NA
TGTGCCAGCAGCGTAGAAGGTACCACCGGGGAGCTGTTTTTT
CASSVEGTTGELFF
>TRBV7-9|TRBJ2-5|NA|NA
TGTGCCAGCAGCTTAAGAGCGGGCCTGGGACAAGAGACCCAGTACTTC
CASSLRAGLGQETQYF
>TRBV5-1|TRBJ2-2|NA|TRBD1
TGCGCCAGCAGCTTGGTTTGGGACAGCTCGAACACCGGGGAGCTGTTTTTT
CASSLVWDSSNTGELFF
>TRBV24-1|TRBJ1-2|NA|NA
TGTGCCACCAGTGGCCGGACAGCGACCTATGGCTACACCTTC
CATSGRTATYGYTF
>TRBV7-9|TRBJ2-1|NA|NA
TGTGCCAGCAGCTTGCAAAGATCGTACCCCTACAATGAGCAGTTCTTC
CASSLQRSYPYNEQFF
>TRBV6-1|TRBJ1-5|NA|NA
TGTGCCAGCAGCCTACTAACGAATCAGCCCCAGCATTTT
CASSLLTNQPQHF
>TRBV7-2|TRBJ2-6|NA|TRBD2
TGTGCCAGCAGCTTTAGGACTAGCGCATACTCTGGGGCCAACGTCCTGACTTTC
CASSFRTSAYSGANVLTF
>TRBV4-2|TRBJ1-6|NA|NA
TGTGCCAGCAGCCAGGGACGTGACTCCTATAATTCACCCCTCCACTTT
CASSQGRDSYNSPLHF
>TRBV2|TRBJ2-3|NA|NA
TGTGCCAGCAGTGAGTGGGAGGATAAGTATTTT
CASSEWEDKYF
>TRBV9|TRBJ2-1|few|NA
TGTGCCAGCAGCGTAGAGATCGTGACTTTTGAGCAGTTCTTC
CASSVEIVTFEQFF
>TRBV9|TRBJ2-1|NA|NA
TGTGCCAGCAGCGTGGGCTTCGGGGAGCAGTTCTTC
CASSVGFGEQFF
>TRBV5-1|TRBJ2-1|NA|TRBD2
TGCGCCAGCAGCTTCCCCATAGCGGGAGGGGTCTACAATGAGCAGTTCTTC
CASSFPIAGGVYNEQFF
>TRBV12-3/TRBV12-4|TRBJ1-6|NA|TRBD1
TGTGCCAGCACCCAGACAGGGAAATCACCCCTCCACTTT
CASTQTGKSPLHF
>TRBV6-1|TRBJ2-2|NA|TRBD2
TGTGCCAGCAGTGGTCGACTAGCGGGGAACACCGGGGAGCTGTTTTTT
CASSGRLAGNTGELFF
>TRBV4-2|TRBJ2-1|NA|TRBD2
TGTGCCAGCAGCCAAGAAGGGTTCCGAGCGGGGGGGCCCGAGTCCCACAATGAGCAGTTCTTC
CASSQEGFRAGGPESHNEQFF
>TRBV18|TRBJ2-5|NA|TRBD2
TGTGCCAGCTCACCACCCGCTAGCGGGCAAGAGACCCAGTACTTC
CASSPPASGQETQYF
>TRBV6-5|TRBJ1-1|NA|TRBD1
TGTGCCAGCAGTTACAATGCGAGGACAGGGAGTAGAGCTTTCTTT
CASSYNARTGSRAFF
>TRBV30|TRBJ2-5|NA|NA
TGTGCCTGGAGTGTAGGGACTTCCCAAGAGACCCAGTACTTC
CAWSVGTSQETQYF
>TRBV5-1|TRBJ1-1|NA|NA
TGCGCCAGCAGCTTGGGATCCCTTCCGTTGGAAGCTTTCTTT
CASSLGSLPLEAFF